What follows is one T cell receptor beta chain and its context. Per the original data handling: Amplified reference gene primers provided the basis for estimating nucleated cell counts. Data came from immunoSEQ multiplex PCR; TCRdb stores just in-frame clones and leaves some out. That table furnishes V, J and clone size, whereas the DNA furnished D and trimming. The data hold approximately 140,000 clones, with around 88% observed a single time. Between the trimmed V and J ends, which lost 7 bases and 6 bases, there was a span of 7 bases. Germline CDR1 SGHTA, CDR2 FQGTGA. This CDR3 contains 11 residues. The sample is drawn from a study of blood T cell repertoires in COVID-19. Study in general: COVID-19 samples collected from the United States, Italy and Spain covered acute and convalescent phases.

Cohorts were based on clinical histories the participants reported. The recovered donors of Cohort 3 showed two negative PCRs, clearance, or symptom resolution. This chain links TRBV7-3 with TRBJ2-1, with unresolved D. Sequenced input: PBMCs or T cells enriched from blood (not recorded which). This sequence originates from a woman aged 45-65 years who had recovered from COVID-19. The CDR3 loop is CASTSGNEQFF. In nucleotides, the CDR3 is TGTGCCAGCACCTCAGGCAATGAGCAGTTCTTC.